These T cell receptor beta chains were read from a single sample in a study of control samples from healthy donors and cancer patients. Some clones are missing from TCRdb's copy, which holds only in-frame ones; the method was immunoSEQ multiplex PCR. The repertoire holds approximately 170,000 clones, roughly 92% seen once, with 1.2% to 1.5% in the top ten. Source material: blood. The receptors were sampled from a man aged 25 to 40 in good health. Each CDR3 is given with its conserved first and last residue. D genes are given only for firm matches. Clone size appears in some rows only: once, few, many, or a class for an expanded clone.

>NA|NA|TRBJ1-2|TRBV5-1
TGCGCCAGCAGCTCCTCAGGGGACTATGGCTACACCTTC
CASSSSGDYGYTF
>NA|NA|TRBJ2-2|TRBV5-4
TGTGCCAGCAGCTTGGGCTCCTCCCTGGGAACCGGGGAGCTGTTTTTT
CASSLGSSLGTGELFF
>TRBD1|NA|TRBJ1-4|TRBV7-9
TGTGCCAGCAGCTTCACGACAGGGTGGGGAATGGCTAATGAAAAACTGTTTTTT
CASSFTTGWGMANEKLFF
>NA|once|TRBJ1-1|TRBV27
TGTGCCAGCAGGAGAATAATGAACACTGAAGCTTTCTTT
CASRRIMNTEAFF
>TRBD2|NA|TRBJ2-5|TRBV3-1/TRBV3-2
TGTGCCAGCAGTAGAACTAGCGGCCAAGAGACCCAGTACTTC
CASSRTSGQETQYF
>TRBD1|NA|TRBJ2-7|TRBV3-1/TRBV3-2
TGTGCCAGCAGCCACCGGGACAGCTCCTACGAGCAGTACTTC
CASSHRDSSYEQYF
>NA|NA|TRBJ1-5|TRBV19
TGTGCCAGTAGTTCTCAGCGTTGGCAGCCCCAGCATTTT
CASSSQRWQPQHF
>NA|NA|TRBJ2-7|TRBV4-3
TGCGCCAGCAGCCAAGTGAGGGGGTCTTCCTACGAGCAGTACTTC
CASSQVRGSSYEQYF
>NA|NA|TRBJ2-1|TRBV3-1/TRBV3-2
TGTGCCAGCAGCCAAGGTCTGGGTAGGGCTGATGAGCAGTTCTTC
CASSQGLGRADEQFF
>TRBD1|few|TRBJ2-5|TRBV18
TGTGCCAGCTCACCGCTTGGGACAGGGGGTTCAGAGACCCAGTACTTC
CASSPLGTGGSETQYF
>NA|many|TRBJ1-2|TRBV12-3/TRBV12-4
TGTGCCAGCAGTTCCAGGGGAGGGAATGGCTACACCTTC
CASSSRGGNGYTF
>NA|NA|TRBJ1-6|TRBV28
TGTGCCAGCCGCTCACCGGGACAAGGAAATTCACCCCTCCACTTT
CASRSPGQGNSPLHF
>NA|few|TRBJ2-7|TRBV18
TGTGCCAGCTCACCCGCAGGGGTTCCCGACTACGAGCAGTACTTC
CASSPAGVPDYEQYF